A selection of T cell receptor beta chains follows, all from one sample in a study of cytomegalovirus exposure and HLA in healthy donors. Method: immunoSEQ multiplex PCR; TCRdb's copy keeps in-frame clones and lacks some. The table includes some 160,000 clones, 88% detected once. Sequencing was done on a sample of PBMCs. These receptors came from a young man in good health and CMV-seronegative. CDR3s include the opening cysteine and the closing phenylalanine or tryptophan. Fields, in order: CDR3 length, D gene, J gene, clone size, V gene, CDR3 protein, CDR3 DNA. D genes are given only for firm matches. The size of a clone is reported for some rows only, either as once, few or many, or as a class for expanded clones.

cdr3_length: 15; d_call: NA; j_call: TRBJ1-3; clone_size: NA; v_call: TRBV7-9; cdr3_aa: CASSGDAGAGNTIYF; cdr3_nt: TGTGCCAGCAGCGGAGACGCAGGGGCTGGAAACACCATATATTTT
cdr3_length: 11; d_call: NA; j_call: TRBJ1-2; clone_size: NA; v_call: TRBV28; cdr3_aa: CASSTHRVDTF; cdr3_nt: TGTGCCAGCAGTACCCACCGGGTCGACACCTTC
cdr3_length: 13; d_call: NA; j_call: TRBJ1-4; clone_size: NA; v_call: TRBV6-1; cdr3_aa: CASKWGFDEKLFF; cdr3_nt: TGTGCCAGCAAGTGGGGCTTTGATGAAAAACTGTTTTTT
cdr3_length: 16; d_call: TRBD1; j_call: TRBJ2-2; clone_size: NA; v_call: TRBV4-2; cdr3_aa: CASSQRTGVNTGELFF; cdr3_nt: TGTGCCAGCAGCCAACGGACAGGAGTGAACACCGGGGAGCTGTTTTTT
cdr3_length: 15; d_call: NA; j_call: TRBJ2-3; clone_size: NA; v_call: TRBV5-1; cdr3_aa: CASSLAASGTDTQYF; cdr3_nt: TGCGCCAGCAGCTTGGCGGCTAGCGGCACAGATACGCAGTATTTT
cdr3_length: 15; d_call: NA; j_call: TRBJ1-2; clone_size: NA; v_call: TRBV28; cdr3_aa: CASSKGRSNNYGYTF; cdr3_nt: TGTGCCAGCAGTAAGGGGAGGTCCAATAACTATGGCTACACCTTC
cdr3_length: 16; d_call: TRBD1; j_call: TRBJ2-4; clone_size: NA; v_call: TRBV7-6; cdr3_aa: CASSNFRDRAKNIQYF; cdr3_nt: TGTGCCAGCAGTAACTTCCGGGACAGGGCAAAAAACATTCAGTACTTC
cdr3_length: 15; d_call: TRBD1; j_call: TRBJ2-3; clone_size: NA; v_call: TRBV4-1; cdr3_aa: CASSPRTGTTDTQYF; cdr3_nt: TGCGCCAGCAGCCCACGGACAGGGACCACAGATACGCAGTATTTT
cdr3_length: 13; d_call: TRBD1; j_call: TRBJ1-1; clone_size: NA; v_call: TRBV6-5; cdr3_aa: CASTRDRESEAFF; cdr3_nt: TGTGCCAGCACCAGAGACAGGGAAAGTGAAGCTTTCTTT
cdr3_length: 15; d_call: NA; j_call: TRBJ1-5; clone_size: NA; v_call: TRBV6-1; cdr3_aa: CASSDMRHSNQPQHF; cdr3_nt: TGTGCCAGCAGTGATATGAGGCATAGCAATCAGCCCCAGCATTTT
cdr3_length: 15; d_call: TRBD2; j_call: TRBJ2-7; clone_size: NA; v_call: TRBV27; cdr3_aa: CATSAHSSGRTPGYF; cdr3_nt: TGTGCCACCTCCGCCCATTCGAGCGGGAGGACACCCGGGTACTTC
cdr3_length: 15; d_call: NA; j_call: TRBJ2-2; clone_size: NA; v_call: TRBV19; cdr3_aa: CASSIGGGNTGELFF; cdr3_nt: TGTGCCAGTAGTATAGGAGGGGGGAACACCGGGGAGCTGTTTTTT
cdr3_length: 15; d_call: TRBD1; j_call: TRBJ1-2; clone_size: few; v_call: TRBV28; cdr3_aa: CASSPPLGTAYGYTF; cdr3_nt: TGTGCCAGCAGTCCCCCCCTTGGGACAGCCTATGGCTACACCTTC
cdr3_length: 13; d_call: TRBD1; j_call: TRBJ1-5; clone_size: NA; v_call: TRBV30; cdr3_aa: CACTGDSNQPQHF; cdr3_nt: TGTGCCTGTACAGGGGATAGCAATCAGCCCCAGCATTTT
cdr3_length: 13; d_call: NA; j_call: TRBJ1-2; clone_size: NA; v_call: TRBV6-1; cdr3_aa: CASSVRVWHGYTF; cdr3_nt: TGTGCCAGCAGTGTCAGGGTTTGGCATGGCTACACCTTC
cdr3_length: 17; d_call: TRBD1; j_call: TRBJ1-5; clone_size: NA; v_call: TRBV28; cdr3_aa: CASSLFLGTVGKQPQHF; cdr3_nt: TGTGCCAGCAGTTTGTTTCTCGGGACAGTAGGTAAACAGCCCCAGCATTTT
cdr3_length: 15; d_call: TRBD1; j_call: TRBJ2-7; clone_size: NA; v_call: TRBV10-2; cdr3_aa: CASRAGGLTSYEQYF; cdr3_nt: TGCGCCAGCAGAGCAGGGGGATTAACCTCCTACGAGCAGTACTTC